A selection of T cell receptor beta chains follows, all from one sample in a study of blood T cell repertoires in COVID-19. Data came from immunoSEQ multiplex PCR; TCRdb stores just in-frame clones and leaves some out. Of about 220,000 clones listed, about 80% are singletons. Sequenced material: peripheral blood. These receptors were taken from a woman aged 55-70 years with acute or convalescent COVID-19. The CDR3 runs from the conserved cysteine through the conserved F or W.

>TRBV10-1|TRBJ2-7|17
CASSKRFDRVIAYEQYF
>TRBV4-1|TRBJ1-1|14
CASSQEDLDREAFF
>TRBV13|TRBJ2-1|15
CASSPVTGDYNEQFF
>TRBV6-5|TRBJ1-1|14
CASSPDRMVTEAFF
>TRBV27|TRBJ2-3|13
CATASGGTDTQYF
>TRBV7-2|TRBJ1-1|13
CASSLAAYTEAFF
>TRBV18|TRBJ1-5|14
CASSPSQGREPQHF
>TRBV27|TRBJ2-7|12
CASSTGGYEQYF
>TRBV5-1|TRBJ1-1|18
CASSLWSQGGHMNTEAFF
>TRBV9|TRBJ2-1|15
CASSASGGDHNEQFF
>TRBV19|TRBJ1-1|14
CASRTGQMNTEAFF
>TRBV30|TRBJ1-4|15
CAWSVPRRGGEKLFF
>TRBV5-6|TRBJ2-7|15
CASSLSGPIHYEQYF
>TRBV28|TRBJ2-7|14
CASRASGATYEQYF
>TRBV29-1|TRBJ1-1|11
CSGVEGLEAFF
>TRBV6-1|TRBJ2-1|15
CASSELRVRYNEQFF
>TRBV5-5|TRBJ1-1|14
CASSLGQGSTEAFF
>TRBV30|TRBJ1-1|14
CAWRRQGGNTEAFF
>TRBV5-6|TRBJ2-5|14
CASSPTGQGETQYF
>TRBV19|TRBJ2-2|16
CASSIGTGVNTGELFF
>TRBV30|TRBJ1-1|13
CAWNRGADTEAFF
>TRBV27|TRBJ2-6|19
CASSLSGRGALSGANVLTF
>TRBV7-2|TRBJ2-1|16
CASSLRAGGLYNEQFF
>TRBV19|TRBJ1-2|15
CASSRGTGGLYGYTF
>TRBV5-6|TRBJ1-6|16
CASSLEGGARNSPLHF
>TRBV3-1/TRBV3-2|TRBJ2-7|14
CASSVRAGWYEQYF
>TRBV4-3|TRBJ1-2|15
CASSQEGQGGEGYTF
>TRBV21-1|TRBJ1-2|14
CASSPRTHNYGYTF
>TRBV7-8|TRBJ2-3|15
CASSLKRGGTDTQYF
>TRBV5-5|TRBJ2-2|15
CASSLAGVGTGELFF
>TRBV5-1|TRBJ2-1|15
CASRSAGGGANEQFF
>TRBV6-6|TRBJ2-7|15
CASSWGTGHSYEQYF
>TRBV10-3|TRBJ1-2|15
CAITMGQGLSYGYTF
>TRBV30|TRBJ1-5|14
CAWSVDRGSQPQHF
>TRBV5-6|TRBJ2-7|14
CASSSSGGPYEQYF
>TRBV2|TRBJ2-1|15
CASAPQGTLHNEQFF
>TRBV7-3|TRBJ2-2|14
CASSSDAAAGELFF
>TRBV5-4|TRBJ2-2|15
CASSRTSGGAGELFF
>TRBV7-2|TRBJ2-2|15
CASSLQGRNTGELFF
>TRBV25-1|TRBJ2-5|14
CASSSTTFEETQYF
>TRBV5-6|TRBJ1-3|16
CASSLERGGSGNTIYF
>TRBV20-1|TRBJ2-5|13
CSASRTGKETQYF
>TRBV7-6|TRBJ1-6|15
CASSLAGAIISPLHF
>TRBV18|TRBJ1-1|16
CASSPRDRGMNTEAFF
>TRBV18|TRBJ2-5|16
CASSPGSSGAQETQYF
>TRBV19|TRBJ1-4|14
CASSNQGWVEKLFF
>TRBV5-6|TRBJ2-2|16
CASSLVRFSNTGELFF
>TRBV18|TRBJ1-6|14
CASSPDRVGSPLHF
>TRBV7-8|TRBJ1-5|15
CASSNQGDGNQPQHF
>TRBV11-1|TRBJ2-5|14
CASSRDPAGETQYF
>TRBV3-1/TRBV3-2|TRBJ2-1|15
CASSQFGGVYNEQFF
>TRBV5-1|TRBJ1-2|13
CASTDRLGYGYTF